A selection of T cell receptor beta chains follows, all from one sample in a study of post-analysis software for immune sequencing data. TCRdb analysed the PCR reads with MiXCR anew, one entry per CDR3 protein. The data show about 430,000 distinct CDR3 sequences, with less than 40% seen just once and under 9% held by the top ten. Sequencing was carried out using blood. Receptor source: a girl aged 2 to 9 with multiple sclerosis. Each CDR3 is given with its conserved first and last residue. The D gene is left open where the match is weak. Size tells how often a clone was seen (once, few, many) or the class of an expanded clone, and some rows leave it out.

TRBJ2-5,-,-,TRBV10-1,CASSDNSGGPETQYF,TGCGCCAGCAGTGACAACTCTGGGGGGCCTGAGACCCAGTACTTC
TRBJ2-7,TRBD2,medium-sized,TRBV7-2,CASSLEASGSSYEQYF,TGCGCCAGCAGCTTGGAAGCTAGCGGGAGCTCCTACGAGCAGTACTTC
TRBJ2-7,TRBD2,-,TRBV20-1,CSAPPGLARGEQYF,TGCAGTGCTCCACCGGGACTAGCGAGGGGTGAGCAGTACTTC
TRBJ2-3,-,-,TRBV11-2,CASSSRQTKDTQYF,TGTGCCAGCAGCTCGCGACAGACGAAAGATACGCAGTATTTT
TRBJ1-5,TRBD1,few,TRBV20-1,CSAPTGGLNQPQHF,TGCAGTGCCCCTACAGGGGGCCTAAATCAGCCCCAGCATTTT
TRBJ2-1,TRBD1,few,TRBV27,CASSFGTALYSYNEQFF,TGTGCCAGCAGTTTCGGGACAGCTCTCTACTCCTACAATGAGCAGTTCTTC
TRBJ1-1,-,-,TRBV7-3,CASSSRGGFQWNTEAFF,TGTGCCAGCAGCTCCAGAGGGGGTTTTCAGTGGAACACTGAAGCTTTCTTT
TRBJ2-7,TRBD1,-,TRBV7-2,CASSGGQGAYEQYF,TGTGCCAGCAGCGGGGGACAGGGAGCCTACGAGCAGTACTTC
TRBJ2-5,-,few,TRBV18,CASSPDSFGETQYF,TGTGCCAGCTCACCTGACTCTTTTGGAGAGACCCAGTACTTC
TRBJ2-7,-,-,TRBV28,CASSPRSEQYF,TGTGCCAGCAGTCCCCGTTCGGAGCAGTACTTC
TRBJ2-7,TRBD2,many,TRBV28,CASSLRGGYEQYF,TGTGCCAGCAGTTTACGGGGGGGCTACGAGCAGTACTTC
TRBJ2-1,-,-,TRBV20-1,CSAPTGATYNEQFF,TGCAGTGCCCCTACCGGGGCCACCTACAATGAGCAGTTCTTC
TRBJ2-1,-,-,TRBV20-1,CSAIIGGQSYNEQFF,TGCAGTGCGATTATAGGGGGGCAGTCCTACAATGAGCAGTTCTTC
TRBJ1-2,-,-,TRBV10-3,CAIRELLDNYGYTF,TGTGCCATCAGGGAGTTACTTGACAACTATGGCTACACCTTC
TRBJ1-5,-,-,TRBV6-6,CASSYGQINQPQHF,TGTGCCAGCAGTTACGGTCAGATCAATCAGCCCCAGCATTTT
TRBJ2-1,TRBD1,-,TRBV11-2,CASSLGDRIISKQFF,TGTGCCAGCAGCTTAGGGGACAGGATAATAAGTAAGCAGTTCTTC
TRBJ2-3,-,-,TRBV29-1,CSGRGGADTQYF,TGCAGCGGCAGGGGAGGCGCAGATACGCAGTATTTT
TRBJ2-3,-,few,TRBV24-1,CATSDFWGGSTDTQYF,TGTGCCACCAGTGATTTTTGGGGCGGGAGCACAGATACGCAGTATTTT
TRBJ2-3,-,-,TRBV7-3,CASSLRPIQDTQYF,TGTGCCAGCAGCTTAAGACCCATTCAGGATACGCAGTATTTT
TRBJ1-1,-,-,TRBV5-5,CASSLSGKNTEAFF,TGTGCCAGCAGCTTGTCAGGAAAGAACACTGAAGCTTTCTTT
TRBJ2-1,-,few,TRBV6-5,CASSYSVLIGNEQFF,TGTGCCAGCAGTTACTCGGTACTGATAGGTAATGAGCAGTTCTTC
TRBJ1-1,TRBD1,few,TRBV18,CASSPRQGADTEAFF,TGTGCCAGCTCACCTCGACAGGGGGCGGACACTGAAGCTTTCTTT
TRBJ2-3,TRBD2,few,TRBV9,CASGFSGRRGDTQYF,TGTGCCAGCGGATTCTCGGGCAGGCGGGGGGATACGCAGTATTTT
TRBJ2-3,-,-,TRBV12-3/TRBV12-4,CASSFRGPGTDTQYF,TGTGCCAGCAGTTTTAGAGGGCCGGGGACAGATACGCAGTATTTT
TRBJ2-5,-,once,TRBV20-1,CSARVPARLDIQETQYF,TGCAGTGCTAGAGTCCCCGCTCGACTGGACATTCAAGAGACCCAGTACTTC
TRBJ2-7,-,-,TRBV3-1,CASRPSGRASYEQYF,TGTGCCAGCAGGCCTTCGGGCCGCGCATCCTACGAGCAGTACTTC
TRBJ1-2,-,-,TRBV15,CATSRVSYGYTF,TGTGCCACCAGCAGAGTTTCGTATGGCTACACCTTC
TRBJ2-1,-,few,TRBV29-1,CSVENSYNEQFF,TGCAGCGTTGAAAACTCCTACAATGAGCAGTTCTTC
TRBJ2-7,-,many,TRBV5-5,CASSPPDYEQYF,TGTGCCAGCAGCCCCCCCGACTACGAGCAGTACTTC
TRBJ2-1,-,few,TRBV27,CASSPTGSYNEQFF,TGTGCCAGCAGTCCCACGGGCTCCTACAATGAGCAGTTCTTC
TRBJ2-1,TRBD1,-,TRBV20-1,CSAAGQGAETSYNEQFF,TGCAGTGCTGCGGGACAGGGGGCGGAAACTTCTTACAATGAGCAGTTCTTC
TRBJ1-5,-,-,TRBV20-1,CSATRIDQIKPQHF,TGCAGTGCTACGCGGATAGATCAGATAAAGCCCCAGCATTTT
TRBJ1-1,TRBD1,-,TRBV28,CASSLGTGSMNTEAFF,TGTGCCAGCAGTCTCGGGACAGGGTCTATGAACACTGAAGCTTTCTTT
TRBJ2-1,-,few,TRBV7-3,CASSLGGGSSNEQFF,TGTGCCAGCAGCTTAGGGGGGGGCTCCTCCAATGAGCAGTTCTTC
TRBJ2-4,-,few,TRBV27,CASSFSRPIVLAKNIQYF,TGTGCCAGCAGTTTTTCCCGTCCTATTGTTCTAGCCAAAAACATTCAGTACTTC
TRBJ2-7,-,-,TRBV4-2,CASSQEAPYEQYF,TGTGCCAGCAGCCAAGAGGCACCCTACGAGCAGTACTTC
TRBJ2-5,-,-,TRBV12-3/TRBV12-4,CASSWAGDQETQYF,TGTGCCAGCAGTTGGGCAGGGGATCAAGAGACCCAGTACTTC
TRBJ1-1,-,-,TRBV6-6,CASRQQILNTEAFF,TGTGCCAGCAGGCAACAGATCTTGAACACTGAAGCTTTCTTT
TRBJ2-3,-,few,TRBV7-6,CASSLSGASSTDTQYF,TGTGCCAGCAGCTTATCTGGGGCATCTAGCACAGATACGCAGTATTTT
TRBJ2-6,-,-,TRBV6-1,CASSAIYDSSSGANVLTF,TGTGCCAGCAGTGCAATATACGACAGTTCCTCTGGGGCCAACGTCCTGACTTTC
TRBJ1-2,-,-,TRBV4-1,CASSSWTSYYGYTF,TGCGCCAGCAGCTCCTGGACATCCTACTATGGCTACACCTTC
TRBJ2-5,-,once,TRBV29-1,CSADGLPSETQYF,TGCAGCGCTGATGGGCTCCCTTCGGAGACCCAGTACTTC